This T cell receptor (beta chain) was captured by sequencing in a study of T cell repertoires in cytomegalovirus infection. Study-level information: An indication of both CMV infection and matching HLA type came from public TCR beta signatures.

Points from the study as a whole: Summed public TCR beta family frequency identified CMV carriers bearing the relevant HLA.

V dropped 6 bases and J dropped 2 bases, with 4 bases sitting between them. CDR1 SGHTA and CDR2 FQGNSA come from the germline V gene. This CDR3 is 12 amino acids long. Using its own MiXCR run on the reads, TCRdb lists one record per CDR3 protein. The data hold around 320,000 distinct CDR3 sequences, with 8% to 9.5% observed a single time. This clonotype came up many times. Its cognate antigen is unknown. The receptor's source is a human donor in good health (CMV status not recorded). Some clones in this sample may be carry-over from other donors' samples. The sequencing sample was made of PBMCs. This chain connects TRBV7-2 to TRBJ2-2; D remains unclear. CDR3 coding DNA: TGTGCCAGCAGTTTAAACACCGGGGAGCTGTTTTTT. Translated: CASSLNTGELFF.